This T cell receptor beta chain was found in a study of tumor-infiltrating lymphocytes in primary liver carcinoma. Study observations and caveats: Top-250-clone fractions were significantly higher in tumors than in blood (p = 0.039).

As regards this clonotype: Its antigen is currently unknown. A read error may produce the germline difference seen at one junction end.

In germline, CDR1 is GTSNPN, CDR2 SVGIG (reference sequence). CDR3 length equals 15 residues. A primer in the constant region served to generate TCR beta cDNA from 500 to 600 ng of total RNA. Employing slightly modified ARM-PCR, three nested multiplex PCR rounds were run, and these gave rise to the TCR beta libraries. TRBV1-TRBV30 forward and Cbeta reverse primers drove the first two approximately 10-cycle rounds. One entry per CDR3 protein, called by TCRdb with MiXCR from the multiplex PCR reads. The data contain approximately 110,000 distinct CDR3 sequences, approximately 70% of them singletons. Investigators took RNA and DNA out together from about 19-30 mg of unsorted bulk tissue.

This sequence originates from an older woman with primary liver carcinoma and hepatitis B virus infection. This chain links TRBV30 with TRBJ1-2; the D gene is possibly TRBD1 (5 bases). Material: liver tumor tissue from sampling region 1. Subset indicated: tumor region T1, superior pole. CDR3 in amino acids: CAWRGPRGRTYDYTF. CDR3 DNA: TGTGCCTGGAGGGGGCCCCGTGGAAGGACCTATGACTACACCTTC.